The sequence of this T cell receptor (beta chain) was determined in a study of blood T cell repertoires in COVID-19. Study overall: From the United States, Italy and Spain came samples of acute and convalescent COVID-19. PBMCs, B-cell-depleted T cells, or T cells provided the cDNA or gDNA that made up the material.

As originally analysed: Amplification with reference gene primers provided the estimates of nucleated cell counts. TCRdb keeps only in-frame clones here, not all; method: immunoSEQ multiplex PCR. V and J calls and clone size are as listed in that table; D and trimming were resolved from the DNA. The data show around 190,000 clones, with approximately 80% seen just once and 1.5% held by the top ten. Germline CDR1 SGHDN, CDR2 FVKESK. CDR3 length: 15 residues. V lost 4 bases to trimming and J lost 4 bases; unmatched junction nucleotides: 8. The rearrangement uses TRBV14 and TRBJ2-5; 8 nucleotides agree with TRBD2. This receptor was obtained from a human donor in a cohort sampled during active COVID-19. The specimen sequenced was peripheral blood. The DNA for the CDR3 is TGTGCCAGCAGCCGTTTCGGGGGGGCCGCAGAGACCCAGTACTTC. This translates into CASSRFGGAAETQYF.